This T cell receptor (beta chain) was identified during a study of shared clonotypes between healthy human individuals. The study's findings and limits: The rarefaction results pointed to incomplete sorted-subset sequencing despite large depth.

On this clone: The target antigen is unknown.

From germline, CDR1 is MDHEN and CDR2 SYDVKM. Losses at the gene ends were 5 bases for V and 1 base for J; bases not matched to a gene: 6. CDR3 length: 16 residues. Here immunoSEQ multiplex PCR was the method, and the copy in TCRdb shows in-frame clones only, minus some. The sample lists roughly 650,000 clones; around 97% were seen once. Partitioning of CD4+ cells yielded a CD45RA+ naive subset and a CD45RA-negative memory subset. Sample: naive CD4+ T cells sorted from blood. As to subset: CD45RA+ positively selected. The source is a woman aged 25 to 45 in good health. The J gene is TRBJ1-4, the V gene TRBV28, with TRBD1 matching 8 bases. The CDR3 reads CASSPGGAVTNEKLFF. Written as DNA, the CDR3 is TGTGCCAGCAGTCCAGGGGGCGCAGTAACTAATGAAAAACTGTTTTTT.